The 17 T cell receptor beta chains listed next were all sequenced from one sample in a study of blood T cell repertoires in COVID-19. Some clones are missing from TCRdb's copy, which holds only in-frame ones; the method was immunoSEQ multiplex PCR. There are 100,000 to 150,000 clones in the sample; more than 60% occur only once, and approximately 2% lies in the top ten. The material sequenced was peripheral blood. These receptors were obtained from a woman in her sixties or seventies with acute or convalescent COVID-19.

The CDR3 DNA is TGTGCCAGCAGCTTAGGGACAGGGCGGAATTCACCCCTCCACTTT. This sequence encodes CASSLGTGRNSPLHF. The rearrangement uses TRBV7-3 and TRBJ1-6, with 9 positions matching TRBD1. Germline trimming cut 2 bases from V and 7 bases from J; bases unmatched to any gene: 3. The CDR3 extends over 15 amino acids. The germline V gene has CDR1 SGHTA and CDR2 FQGTGA.

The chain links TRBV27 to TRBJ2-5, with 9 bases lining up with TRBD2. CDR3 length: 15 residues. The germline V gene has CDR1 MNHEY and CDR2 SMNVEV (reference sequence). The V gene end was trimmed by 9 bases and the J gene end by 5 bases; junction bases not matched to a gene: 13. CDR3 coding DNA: TGTGCCAGTTCCCCCGTGGCGGGGGGGCGGGAGACCCAGTACTTC. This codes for CASSPVAGGRETQYF.

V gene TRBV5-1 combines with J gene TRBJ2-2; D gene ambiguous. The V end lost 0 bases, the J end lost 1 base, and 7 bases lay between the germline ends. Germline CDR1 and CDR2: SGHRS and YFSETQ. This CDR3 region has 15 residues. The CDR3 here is CASSLEQLNTGELFF. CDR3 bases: TGCGCCAGCAGCTTGGAACAGTTGAACACCGGGGAGCTGTTTTTT.

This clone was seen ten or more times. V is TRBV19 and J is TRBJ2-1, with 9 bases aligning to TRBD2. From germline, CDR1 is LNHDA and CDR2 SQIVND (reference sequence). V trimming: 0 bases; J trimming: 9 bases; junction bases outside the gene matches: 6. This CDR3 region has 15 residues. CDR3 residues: CASSIDVAGAGEQFF. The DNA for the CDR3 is TGTGCCAGTAGTATAGATGTAGCGGGAGCGGGTGAGCAGTTCTTC.

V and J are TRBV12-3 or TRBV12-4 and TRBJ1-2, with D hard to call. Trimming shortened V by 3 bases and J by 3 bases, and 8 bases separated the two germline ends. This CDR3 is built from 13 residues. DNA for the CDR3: TGTGCCAGCAGTTTTGGGCAGCACTATGGCTACACCTTC. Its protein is CASSFGQHYGYTF.

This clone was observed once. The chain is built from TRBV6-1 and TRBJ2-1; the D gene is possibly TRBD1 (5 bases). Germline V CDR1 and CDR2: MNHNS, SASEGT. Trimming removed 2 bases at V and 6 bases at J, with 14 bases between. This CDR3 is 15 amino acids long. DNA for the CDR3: TGTGCCAGCAGTGAAACAGGCACCCTGGGCAATGAGCAGTTCTTC. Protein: CASSETGTLGNEQFF.

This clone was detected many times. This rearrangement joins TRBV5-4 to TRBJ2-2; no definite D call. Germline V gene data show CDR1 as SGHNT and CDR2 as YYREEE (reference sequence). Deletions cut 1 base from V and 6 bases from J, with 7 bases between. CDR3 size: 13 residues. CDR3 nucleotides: TGTGCCAGCAGCTTGTCCCAGTCCGGGGAGCTGTTTTTT. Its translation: CASSLSQSGELFF.

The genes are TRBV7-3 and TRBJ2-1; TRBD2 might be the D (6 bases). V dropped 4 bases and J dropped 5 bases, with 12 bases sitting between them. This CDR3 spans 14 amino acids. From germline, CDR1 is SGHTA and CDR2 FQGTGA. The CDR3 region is CASSSTSIDNEQFF. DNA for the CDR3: TGTGCCAGCAGCTCGACTAGTATCGACAATGAGCAGTTCTTC.

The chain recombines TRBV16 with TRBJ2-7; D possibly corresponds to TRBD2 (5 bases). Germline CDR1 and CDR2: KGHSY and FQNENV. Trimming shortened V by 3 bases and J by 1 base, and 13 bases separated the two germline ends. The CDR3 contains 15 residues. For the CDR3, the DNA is TGTGCCAGCAGCCATTGGCGCGGCGGGTCCTACGAGCAGTACTTC. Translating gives CASSHWRGGSYEQYF. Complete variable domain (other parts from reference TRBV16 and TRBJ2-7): GEEVAQTPKHLVRGEGQKAKLYCAPIKGHSYVFWYQQVLKNEFKFLISFQNENVFDETGMPKERFSAKCLPNSPCSLEIQATKLEDSAVYFCASSHWRGGSYEQYFGPGTRLTVT.

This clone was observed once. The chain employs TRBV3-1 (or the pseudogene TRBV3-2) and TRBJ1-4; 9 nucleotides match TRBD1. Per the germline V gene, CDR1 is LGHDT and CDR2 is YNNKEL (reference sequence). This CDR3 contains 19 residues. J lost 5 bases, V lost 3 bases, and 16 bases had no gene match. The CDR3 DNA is TGTGCCAGCAGCCATCGAACCGGGACAGGGTCGGGAGCAAATGAAAAACTGTTTTTT. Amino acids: CASSHRTGTGSGANEKLFF.

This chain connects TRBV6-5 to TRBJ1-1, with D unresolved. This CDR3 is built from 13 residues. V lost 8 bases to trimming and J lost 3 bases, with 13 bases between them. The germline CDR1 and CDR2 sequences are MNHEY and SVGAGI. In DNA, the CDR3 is TGTGCCAGCCGGAGGCAGGACTACACTGAAGCTTTCTTT. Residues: CASRRQDYTEAFF.

CDR3 sequence reads: CASSYSTGSGNTIYF. The CDR3 coding sequence is TGTGCCAGCAGTTACTCGACAGGCTCTGGAAACACCATATATTTT. This chain joins TRBV6-5 and TRBJ1-3; possibly TRBD1 for D (6 bases). The CDR3 extends over 15 amino acids. Trimming pared 0 bases from V and 0 bases from J, leaving 6 bases between. Looked up from germline, CDR1 is MNHEY and CDR2 is SVGAGI.

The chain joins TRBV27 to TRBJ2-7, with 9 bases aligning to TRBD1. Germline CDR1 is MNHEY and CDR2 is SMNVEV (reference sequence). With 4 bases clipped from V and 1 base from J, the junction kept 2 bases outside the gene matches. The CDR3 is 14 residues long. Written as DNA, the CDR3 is TGTGCCAGCAGTTGGGGGACAGGGTCCTACGAGCAGTACTTC. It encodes CASSWGTGSYEQYF.

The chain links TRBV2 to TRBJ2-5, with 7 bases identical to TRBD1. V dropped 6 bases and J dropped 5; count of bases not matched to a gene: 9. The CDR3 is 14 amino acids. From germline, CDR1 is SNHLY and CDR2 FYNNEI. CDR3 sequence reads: CASRLTGNLETQYF. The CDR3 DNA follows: TGTGCCAGCAGGCTGACAGGGAACTTGGAGACCCAGTACTTC.

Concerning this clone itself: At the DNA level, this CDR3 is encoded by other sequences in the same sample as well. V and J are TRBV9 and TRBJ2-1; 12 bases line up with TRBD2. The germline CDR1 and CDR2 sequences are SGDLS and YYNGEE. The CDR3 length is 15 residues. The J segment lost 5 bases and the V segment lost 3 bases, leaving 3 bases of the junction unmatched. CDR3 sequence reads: CASSATSGGHNEQFF. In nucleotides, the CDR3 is TGTGCCAGCAGCGCCACTAGCGGGGGGCACAATGAGCAGTTCTTC.

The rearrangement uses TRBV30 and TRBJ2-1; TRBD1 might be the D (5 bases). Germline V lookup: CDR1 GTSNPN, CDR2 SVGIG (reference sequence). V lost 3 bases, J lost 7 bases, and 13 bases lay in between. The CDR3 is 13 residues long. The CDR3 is CAWSPIGANEQFF. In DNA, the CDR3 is TGTGCCTGGAGCCCTATAGGGGCAAATGAGCAGTTCTTC.

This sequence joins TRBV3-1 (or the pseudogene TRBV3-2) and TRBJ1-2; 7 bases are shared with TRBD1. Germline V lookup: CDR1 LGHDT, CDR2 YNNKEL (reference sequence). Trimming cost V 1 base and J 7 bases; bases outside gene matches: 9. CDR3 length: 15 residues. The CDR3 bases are TGTGCCAGCAGCCAAGCAACGACAGGGATTGGTGGCTACACCTTC. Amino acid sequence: CASSQATTGIGGYTF.